The TCR beta chain under discussion was sequenced for a study of neurological immune-mediated disorders. Study results and limitations: Private repertoires in all groups were suggested by the absence of shared CDR3 amino acid sequences among expanded clones across subjects.

Sorted libraries were derived from about 1 million CD4+ or CD8+ T cells. This clonotype was recorded at least ten times. Its target is not known. As for the cDNA, it was generated by 5'RACE with 10-nucleotide random UMIs. Over 180 million TCR-beta sequences (from 15-18 subjects) were yielded by each sequencing run. TCRdb reanalysed the 5' RACE reads using MiXCR and keeps one entry per CDR3 protein. The sample includes fewer than 20,000 distinct CDR3 sequences, roughly 10% seen only once; the top ten take 25% to 35%. The germline CDR1 and CDR2 sequences are SGHTA and FQGNSA. The CDR3 is made up of 12 amino acids. V lost 5 bases, J lost 7 bases, and 11 bases lay in between.

The chain recombines TRBV7-2 with TRBJ1-1; D is unresolved. The receptor comes from a woman in her 50s in good health. Sequences were obtained from CD8+ T cells from blood. The CDR3 DNA sequence: TGTGCCAGCAGCCTGGGTTGGGGTGAAGCTTTCTTT. It is translated as CASSLGWGEAFF.